This note documents a single TCR beta chain sequence. The antigen is not known. Selected pancreatic ductal adenocarcinoma patients had undergone surgery without neoadjuvant therapy. Using immunoSEQ multiplex PCR, the repertoire was profiled, and TCRdb retains in-frame clones only, with some absent. The sample shows roughly 100,000 clones, roughly 95% of them seen only once. The data derive from a study of T cells in pancreatic ductal adenocarcinoma. Study findings and constraints: Tumor and blood clonality did not differ significantly, about 0.12 versus 0.079.

Germline V gives CDR1 GTSNPN, CDR2 SVGIG (reference sequence). CDR3 length: 14 amino acids. Trimming took 4 bases from V and 0 from J; bases not matched to a gene: 0. V gene TRBV30 combines with J gene TRBJ2-1, with 10 bases fitting TRBD2. The sample comprised PBMCs. This receptor was identified in a human donor with pancreatic ductal adenocarcinoma. As DNA, the CDR3 is TGTGCCTGGACTAGCGGGGGCTCCTACAATGAGCAGTTCTTC. Its translation is CAWTSGGSYNEQFF.